This TCR beta chain is drawn from a study of CD8+ T cells in alopecia areata. On the study more broadly: Those patients who were treated received oral tofacitinib, which was given at 5 to 10 mg twice daily for moderate-to-severe alopecia areata.

Sequencing templates came from extracted RNA that was reverse transcribed into cDNA. Generated by immunoSEQ multiplex PCR, the TCRdb table keeps only in-frame clones and is missing some. The sample has some 220,000 clones, 50% to 60% seen once. CDR1 and CDR2 from the germline V gene are SGDLS and YYNGEE. Deletions cut 0 bases from V and 4 bases from J, with 13 bases between. The CDR3 runs to 15 residues. As to treatment: oral pan-JAK inhibitor, 5-10 mg twice daily. Study-wide results and limits: Baseline CD8+ expansion's link to response remains uncertain, as there was one nonresponder.

Comment on this clone: Antigen unknown.

Sequenced here: CD4+ T cells sorted from blood, sampled at week 4, from a patient treated with tofacitinib. The source of this sequence is a human donor with alopecia areata. The J gene is TRBJ2-5, the V gene TRBV9, with D possibly being TRBD1 (6 bases). This CDR3 is CASSVDYRVGETQYF. CDR3 DNA sequence: TGTGCCAGCAGCGTAGATTACAGGGTAGGAGAGACCCAGTACTTC.